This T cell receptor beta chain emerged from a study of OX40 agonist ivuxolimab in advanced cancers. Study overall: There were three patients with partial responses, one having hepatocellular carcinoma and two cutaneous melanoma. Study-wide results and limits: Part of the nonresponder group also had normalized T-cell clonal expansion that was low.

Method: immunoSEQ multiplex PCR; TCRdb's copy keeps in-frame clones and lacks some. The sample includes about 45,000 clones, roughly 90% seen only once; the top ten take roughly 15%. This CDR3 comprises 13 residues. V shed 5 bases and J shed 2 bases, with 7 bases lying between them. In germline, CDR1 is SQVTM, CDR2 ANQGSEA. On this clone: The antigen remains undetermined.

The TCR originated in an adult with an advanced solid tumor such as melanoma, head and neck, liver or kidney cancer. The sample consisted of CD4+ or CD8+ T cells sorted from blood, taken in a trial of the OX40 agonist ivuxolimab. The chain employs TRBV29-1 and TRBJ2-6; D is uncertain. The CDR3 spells CSVRVTGANVLTF. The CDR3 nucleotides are TGCAGCGTTCGGGTAACTGGGGCCAACGTCCTGACTTTC.